This passage covers 8 T cell receptor beta chains from one sample sequenced in a study of PD-1 blockade in mismatch repair-deficient tumors. This table comes from immunoSEQ multiplex PCR, and its TCRdb copy is limited to in-frame clones, with some not included. The sample includes 100,000 to 150,000 clones, 70% to 90% seen only once; the top ten take roughly 12%. The input for sequencing was peripheral blood, taken 44 weeks after starting pembrolizumab. The receptors derive from an adult with mismatch repair-deficient cancer.

V usage is TRBV5-6 and J usage is TRBJ2-7, with D possibly matching TRBD2 (5 bases). V was shortened by 4 bases and J by 4 bases, with 9 bases between the two germline ends. This CDR3 contains 12 residues. Germline V gene sequence: CDR1 SGHDT, CDR2 YYEEEE. The CDR3 spells CASSPGGYEQYF. In nucleotides, the CDR3 is TGTGCCAGCAGCCCAGGCGGGTACGAGCAGTACTTC.

This clone was seen a few times. The genes are TRBV6-6 and TRBJ1-2; D is possibly TRBD1 (6 bases). Germline CDR1 MNHNY, CDR2 SVGAGI (reference sequence). This CDR3 comprises 13 residues. The V and J ends lost 7 bases and 4 bases respectively, with 13 bases between them. CDR3 in DNA: TGTGCCAGCATTGACACAGGGTCCTATGGCTACACCTTC. Its translation is CASIDTGSYGYTF.

This chain joins TRBV30 and TRBJ2-2; 12 bases are a match to TRBD2. Trimming removed 0 bases from V and 5 bases from J; junction bases left unmatched: 13. The CDR3 is 19 amino acids. Germline CDR1 is GTSNPN and CDR2 is SVGIG (reference sequence). The CDR3 DNA reads TGTGCCTGGAGTGTACACCGGACTAGCGGGAAATGGGTTACCGGGGAGCTGTTTTTT. This encodes CAWSVHRTSGKWVTGELFF.

V gene TRBV14 combines with J gene TRBJ2-3, with 12 positions matching TRBD2. J was trimmed by 6 bases and V by 1 base; bases with no gene match: 17. Germline V gene lookup returns CDR1 SGHDN and CDR2 FVKESK. The CDR3 loop spans 20 amino acids. CDR3 amino acids: CASSQVPTSGRRYIGDTQYF. DNA for the CDR3: TGTGCCAGCAGCCAAGTTCCCACTAGCGGGAGGAGGTATATTGGTGATACGCAGTATTTT.

This chain uses TRBV2 with TRBJ2-3; 7 bases fit TRBD2. Germline CDR1 reads SNHLY; CDR2 reads FYNNEI. CDR3 length: 17 amino acids. V was pared by 5 bases and J by 1 base, with 12 bases of the junction left unmatched. The CDR3 loop is CASSTQGTTHGTDTQYF. The CDR3, as DNA: TGTGCCAGCAGTACTCAAGGGACTACCCACGGCACAGATACGCAGTATTTT.

The chain uses TRBV5-1 and TRBJ1-4; possibly TRBD1 for D (5 bases). The CDR3 loop spans 15 amino acids. V lost 2 bases and J 5 bases, leaving 13 bases between the germline ends. CDR1 and CDR2 from the germline V gene are SGHRS and YFSETQ. In DNA, the CDR3 is TGCGCCAGCAGCTTAAGTGGGGCCCCGAATGAAAAACTGTTTTTT. Translated, it gives CASSLSGAPNEKLFF.

This chain links TRBV11-2 with TRBJ2-5; 7 bases fit TRBD2. V trimming: 5 bases; J trimming: 5 bases; junction bases outside the gene matches: 11. The CDR3 consists of 15 residues. Germline CDR1 is SGHAT and CDR2 is FQNNGV. CDR3: CASSVARGVGETQYF. CDR3 coding DNA: TGTGCCAGCAGCGTCGCTCGGGGGGTGGGGGAGACCCAGTACTTC.

This rearrangement joins TRBV28 to TRBJ1-2, with D hard to call. Trimming removed 7 bases at V and 8 bases at J, with 14 bases between. This CDR3 has 12 residues. The V gene's germline CDR1 is MDHEN and CDR2 SYDVKM. The CDR3 DNA sequence: TGTGCCAGCACCTCTGCGGGGTTCGGCTACACCTTC. It yields the protein CASTSAGFGYTF.